This entry lists 28 T cell receptor beta chains sequenced from one sample in a study of T cell changes during pregnancy in multiple sclerosis. This table comes from immunoSEQ multiplex PCR, and its TCRdb copy is limited to in-frame clones, with some not included. This sample yields about 40,000 clones, of which 80% to 95% are seen a single time; about 0.48% belongs to the top ten. This material consisted of CD4+ T cells from peripheral blood mononuclear cells, taken in the second trimester of pregnancy. All receptors derive from a female donor in good health, enrolled as a control in a pregnancy study.

V and J are TRBV30 and TRBJ2-2; D gene unclear. CDR1 GTSNPN and CDR2 SVGIG come from the germline V gene (reference sequence). The length of the CDR3 is 13 residues. The ends were cut back, 1 base at V and 1 base at J, with 4 bases in the middle. As DNA, the CDR3 is TGTGCCTGGAGTGGACAGAACACCGGGGAGCTGTTTTTT. As protein: CAWSGQNTGELFF.

The count of this clone is one. CDR3 residues: CASSLESGQETQYF. The CDR3 nucleotides are TGTGCCAGCAGCTTAGAAAGCGGCCAAGAGACCCAGTACTTC. The V gene is TRBV7-9, the J gene TRBJ2-5; D may be TRBD2 (5 bases). This CDR3 has 14 residues. Trimming pared 1 base from V and 1 base from J, leaving 7 bases between. Germline CDR1 is SEHNR and CDR2 is FQNEAQ (reference sequence).

The chain couples TRBV7-2 to TRBJ1-4; D call uncertain. Looked up from germline, CDR1 is SGHTA and CDR2 is FQGNSA. Deletions cut 2 bases from V and 0 bases from J, with 7 bases between. The length of the CDR3 is 15 residues. In DNA, the CDR3 is TGTGCCAGCAGCTTAAACGGAGCAACTAATGAAAAACTGTTTTTT. It is translated as CASSLNGATNEKLFF.

The V call is TRBV19, the J call TRBJ2-7, with a tentative D call TRBD2 (10 bases). This CDR3 has 22 residues. Germline V gene sequence: CDR1 LNHDA, CDR2 SQIVND (reference sequence). The V end lost 5 bases, the J end lost 2 bases, and 37 bases lay between the germline ends. The CDR3 region is CASSDWDRAGLADAPGTYEQYF. The CDR3 DNA reads as TGTGCCAGTAGTGACTGGGACAGGGCCGGACTAGCGGACGCCCCGGGGACCTACGAGCAGTACTTC. Using reference TRBV19 and TRBJ2-7 for the parts outside the CDR3, the full variable domain is DGGITQSPKYLFRKEGQNVTLSCEQNLNHDAMYWYRQDPGQGLRLIYYSQIVNDFQKGDIAEGYSVSREKKESFPLTVTSAQKNPTAFYLCASSDWDRAGLADAPGTYEQYFGPGTRLTVT.

The V call is TRBV30, the J call TRBJ1-2; D remains ambiguous. The length of the CDR3 is 14 residues. The germline V gene has CDR1 GTSNPN and CDR2 SVGIG (reference sequence). The V end lost 0 bases, the J end lost 3 bases, and 11 bases lay between the germline ends. The CDR3, as DNA: TGTGCCTGGAGTGTAGAGGTTGCGCACTATGGCTACACCTTC. Protein product: CAWSVEVAHYGYTF.

V usage is TRBV2 and J usage is TRBJ1-1, with D perhaps matching TRBD1 (5 bases). The CDR3 contains 14 residues. Between the trimmed V and J ends, which lost 4 bases and 4 bases, there was a span of 13 bases. CDR1 is SNHLY and CDR2 is FYNNEI in the germline V gene. The CDR3 DNA sequence: TGTGCCAGCAGTGGCCCCGGGGGGTCCACTGAAGCTTTCTTT. Protein: CASSGPGGSTEAFF.

The table lists this clone with a count of one. The chain couples TRBV15 to TRBJ2-3; TRBD1 is a possible D gene (5 bases). Trimming shortened V by 0 bases and J by 1 base, and 5 bases separated the two germline ends. Germline CDR1 LNHNV, CDR2 YYDKDF (reference sequence). The CDR3 is made up of 14 amino acids. In DNA form, the CDR3 reads TGTGCCACCAGCAGAGACAGGGGCACAGATACGCAGTATTTT. The encoded protein is CATSRDRGTDTQYF.

This clone was picked up one time. V gene TRBV7-9 combines with J gene TRBJ2-4; 9 nucleotides agree with TRBD1. Looked up from germline, CDR1 is SEHNR and CDR2 is FQNEAQ (reference sequence). V lost 5 bases and J lost 1; bases outside the gene matches: 9. This CDR3 spans 17 amino acids. CDR3: CASSGDRDGVAKNIQYF. Here the CDR3 DNA reads TGTGCCAGCAGCGGGGACAGGGATGGTGTGGCCAAAAACATTCAGTACTTC. The variable domain in full, completed from reference TRBV7-9 and TRBJ2-4, reads DTGVSQNPRHKITKRGQNVTFRCDPISEHNRLYWYRQTLGQGPEFLTYFQNEAQLEKSRLLSDRFSAERPKGSFSTLEIQRTEQGDSAMYLCASSGDRDGVAKNIQYFGAGTRLSVL.

A note on this clone: The junction and the germline gene differ at one end; a read error may be behind it. The CDR3 coding sequence is TGTGCTAGCAGCTCCCGCGGGGCAGCACTAGTGGGTAATGAGGTAAAACTGTTTTTT. This sequence encodes CASSSRGAALVGNEVKLFF. The chain uses TRBV7-7 and TRBJ1-4; tentative D call: TRBD1 (5 bases). CDR1 SSHAT and CDR2 FNYEAQ come from the germline V gene (reference sequence). The CDR3 loop spans 19 amino acids.

The genes are TRBV5-1 and TRBJ2-1; 7 nucleotides match TRBD2. This CDR3 has 15 amino acids. The V segment lost 0 bases and the J segment 5 bases; nucleotides outside the gene matches: 5. Germline values: CDR1 SGHRS, CDR2 YFSETQ. CDR3 in DNA: TGCGCCAGCAGCTTGGAAGGCGGGGGAGACAATGAGCAGTTCTTC. This translates into CASSLEGGGDNEQFF.

This chain uses TRBV4-1 with TRBJ1-1, with D maybe TRBD1 (6 bases). The V end was cut by 0 bases, the J end by 3 bases, with 11 bases between. The germline CDR1 and CDR2 sequences are MGHRA and YSYEKL. The CDR3 is made up of 15 amino acids. The chain's CDR3 is CASSQEGQGYTEAFF. The CDR3 DNA follows: TGCGCCAGCAGCCAAGAAGGGCAGGGGTACACTGAAGCTTTCTTT.

This clone has only one observation. The chain joins TRBV19 to TRBJ2-1; TRBD2 is a possible D gene (6 bases). The CDR3 runs 20 residues. V shed 1 base and J shed 5 bases, with 27 bases lying between them. Looked up from germline, CDR1 is LNHDA and CDR2 is SQIVND (reference sequence). The CDR3 DNA reads TGTGCCAGTAGTATAGTTTCGGAGCCTCTAGCAGGAGGGATTAACAATGAGCAGTTCTTC. It specifies CASSIVSEPLAGGINNEQFF.

V is TRBV7-2 and J is TRBJ2-7; TRBD1 matches 8 bases. The J segment lost 2 bases and the V segment lost 5 bases, leaving 8 bases of the junction unmatched. This CDR3 spans 15 amino acids. Germline CDR1 and CDR2: SGHTA and FQGNSA. The CDR3 loop is CASSPTGTGPYEQYF. DNA of the CDR3: TGTGCCAGCAGCCCCACCGGGACAGGACCCTACGAGCAGTACTTC.

The V and J genes are TRBV6-1 and TRBJ2-3; 9 positions agree with TRBD2. Per germline, CDR1 MNHNS and CDR2 SASEGT. The CDR3 has 14 amino acids. The ends lost 8 bases at V and 6 bases at J; junction bases unmatched: 9. The CDR3 bases are TGTGCCAGCCCTCCGGTAGCGGGGGCGGATACGCAGTATTTT. Translated: CASPPVAGADTQYF.

The chain combines TRBV11-1 with TRBJ1-1; possibly TRBD1 for D (5 bases). V shed 3 bases and J shed 11 bases, with 16 bases lying between them. CDR1 is SGHAT and CDR2 is FQDESV in the germline V gene (reference sequence). The CDR3 totals 13 residues. The CDR3 DNA is TGTGCCAGCAGCTTGGAGGCGGGGCTTGCTGCTTTCTTT. Residues: CASSLEAGLAAFF.

The chain couples TRBV7-3 to TRBJ2-7; D might be TRBD1 (6 bases). Between the trimmed V and J ends, which lost 4 bases and 5 bases, there was a span of 12 bases. Germline V gene data show CDR1 as SGHTA and CDR2 as FQGTGA. The CDR3 extends over 13 amino acids. CDR3 bases: TGTGCCAGCAGCTCGACAGGTTCGGACGAGCAGTACTTC. This encodes CASSSTGSDEQYF.

The V and J genes are TRBV10-3 and TRBJ2-7; 11 nucleotides align to TRBD2. The germline CDR1 and CDR2 sequences are ENHRY and SYGVKD. The junction had 3 bases not matched to a gene; V was cut back by 6 bases and J by 5 bases. This CDR3 comprises 13 residues. The chain's CDR3 is CAISTLAGDEQYF. Here the CDR3 DNA reads TGTGCCATCAGCACACTAGCGGGGGACGAGCAGTACTTC.

The chain joins TRBV4-3 to TRBJ1-1; D remains ambiguous. There are 15 residues in the CDR3. Germline values: CDR1 LGHNA, CDR2 YSLEER. V lost 1 base and J lost 1, with 10 bases in between. The CDR3 here is CASSQGQQSNTEAFF. DNA of the CDR3: TGCGCCAGCAGCCAAGGCCAACAGTCGAACACTGAAGCTTTCTTT.

The chain recombines TRBV9 with TRBJ1-5, with no clear D. The CDR3 is 18 amino acids. Germline loops: CDR1 SGDLS, CDR2 YYNGEE. V lost 7 bases and J 1 base, leaving 24 bases between the germline ends. CDR3 DNA sequence: TGTGCCAGCGATTTAACGGGAAAGGAGAAATCCAGCAATCAGCCCCAGCATTTT. This sequence encodes CASDLTGKEKSSNQPQHF.

This chain uses TRBV18 with TRBJ2-7; 8 bases agree with TRBD2. Germline V gene lookup returns CDR1 KGHSH and CDR2 LQKENI. CDR3 length: 16 amino acids. With V trimmed by 2 bases and J by 1 base, 7 bases remained unmatched. The CDR3 DNA reads TGTGCCAGCTCACCAAGACTAGCGCGAGAATCCTACGAGCAGTACTTC. The encoded protein is CASSPRLARESYEQYF.

The rearrangement links TRBV4-3 to TRBJ2-7; D might be TRBD2 (5 bases). The ends were cut back, 0 bases at V and 0 bases at J, with 12 bases in the middle. The V gene's germline CDR1 is LGHNA and CDR2 YSLEER. The CDR3 has 16 amino acids. The CDR3 DNA reads TGCGCCAGCAGCCAAGACTTAGCGTATGACTCCTACGAGCAGTACTTC. This codes for CASSQDLAYDSYEQYF.

The gene calls are TRBV27 and TRBJ1-1; D unclear. CDR1 is MNHEY, CDR2 SMNVEV, per germline (reference sequence). The CDR3 length is 15 residues. V gave up 5 bases and J gave up 0 bases, with 13 bases separating them. Written as DNA, the CDR3 is TGTGCCAGCAGTACCTGGAACAGACTGAACACTGAAGCTTTCTTT. It codes for CASSTWNRLNTEAFF.

The V gene is TRBV4-2, the J gene TRBJ2-5, with 11 nucleotides matching TRBD2. The trim removed 4 bases at V and 0 bases at J, leaving 4 bases unmatched. The germline gives CDR1 LGHNA, CDR2 YNFKEQ. CDR3 length: 16 amino acids. The CDR3 loop reads CASSPGTSGYQETQYF. The CDR3 nucleotides are TGTGCCAGCAGCCCTGGGACTAGCGGCTACCAAGAGACCCAGTACTTC.

This chain uses TRBV28 with TRBJ1-4, with 7 nucleotides matching TRBD1. V lost 7 bases and J lost 7; bases outside the gene matches: 9. Germline-derived CDR1 and CDR2 are MDHEN and SYDVKM. This CDR3 spans 14 amino acids. The DNA for the CDR3 is TGTGCCAGCACTGATTACGGGACAGTTGAAAAACTGTTTTTT. Its protein is CASTDYGTVEKLFF.

V usage is TRBV28 and J usage is TRBJ1-5; the D is unclear. CDR3 length: 14 amino acids. V gave up 1 base and J gave up 9 bases, with 13 bases separating them. Germline V CDR1 and CDR2: MDHEN, SYDVKM. The CDR3 region has the DNA TGTGCCAGCAGTTTATCGGGCGGGGATGGGCCCCAGCATTTT. Translated, it gives CASSLSGGDGPQHF.

Note on this clone: At one end, the junction sequence differs from germline, possibly due to a read error. The J gene is TRBJ2-5, the V gene TRBV4-1; TRBD2 agrees at 7 bases. Germline V gene lookup returns CDR1 MGHRA and CDR2 YSYEKL. The CDR3 contains 15 residues. CDR3 bases: TGCGCCAGCAGCCAAGATCAGGCCCGGGGGGAGACCCGGTACTTC. It is translated as CASSQDQARGETRYF.

This chain links TRBV11-2 with TRBJ2-1; TRBD1 matches 8 bases. Unmatched junction bases numbered 6, after V lost 0 bases and J lost 2 bases. The CDR3 length is 17 residues. In germline, CDR1 is SGHAT, CDR2 FQNNGV. The CDR3 sequence is CASSLDPGGSPYNEQFF. CDR3 nucleotide sequence: TGTGCCAGCAGCTTAGATCCAGGGGGCTCACCCTACAATGAGCAGTTCTTC.

The V call is TRBV6-1, the J call TRBJ2-3; TRBD2 matches at 10 bases. The CDR3 loop spans 16 amino acids. V shed 4 bases, J shed 3 bases, and the junction held 7 bases outside the gene matches. Germline loops: CDR1 MNHNS, CDR2 SASEGT. CDR3 in DNA: TGTGCCAGCAGTGCCCTAGCGGGAGATTTAACAGATACGCAGTATTTT. It is translated as CASSALAGDLTDTQYF.